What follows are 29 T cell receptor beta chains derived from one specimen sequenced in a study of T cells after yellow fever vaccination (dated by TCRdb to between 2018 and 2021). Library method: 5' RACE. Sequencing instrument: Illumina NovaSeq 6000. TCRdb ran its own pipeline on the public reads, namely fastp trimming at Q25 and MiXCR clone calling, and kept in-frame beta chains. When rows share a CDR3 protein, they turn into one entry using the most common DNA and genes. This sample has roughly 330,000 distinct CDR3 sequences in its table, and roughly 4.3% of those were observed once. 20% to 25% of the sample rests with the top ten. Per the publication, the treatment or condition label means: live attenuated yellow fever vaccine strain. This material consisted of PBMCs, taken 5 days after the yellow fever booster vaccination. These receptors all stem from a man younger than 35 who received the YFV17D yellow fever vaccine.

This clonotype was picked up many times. CDR3 amino acids: CASSFLAAGGNTEAFF. CDR3 nucleotide sequence: TGCGCCAGCAGCTTTTTGGCCGCTGGGGGGAACACTGAAGCTTTCTTT. The chain is built from TRBV5-1 and TRBJ1-1; D is perhaps TRBD1 (5 bases). Germline assignment: CDR1 SGHRS and CDR2 YFSETQ. The CDR3 length is 16 residues. V lost 2 bases and J 1 base, leaving 15 bases between the germline ends.

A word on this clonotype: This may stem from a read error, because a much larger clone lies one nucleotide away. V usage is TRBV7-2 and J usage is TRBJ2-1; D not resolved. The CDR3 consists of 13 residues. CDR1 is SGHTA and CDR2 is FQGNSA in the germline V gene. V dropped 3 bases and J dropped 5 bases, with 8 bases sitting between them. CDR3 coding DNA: TGTGCCAGCAGCTTCGGTACAGACAATGAGCAGTTCTTC. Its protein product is CASSFGTDNEQFF.

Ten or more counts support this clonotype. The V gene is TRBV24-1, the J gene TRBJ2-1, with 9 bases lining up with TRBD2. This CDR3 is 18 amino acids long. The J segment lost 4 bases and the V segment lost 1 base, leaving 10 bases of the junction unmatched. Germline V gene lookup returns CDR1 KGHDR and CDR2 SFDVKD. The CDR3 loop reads CATSDFSAASGDYNEQFF. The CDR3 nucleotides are TGTGCCACCAGTGATTTTTCGGCGGCTAGCGGGGATTACAATGAGCAGTTCTTC.

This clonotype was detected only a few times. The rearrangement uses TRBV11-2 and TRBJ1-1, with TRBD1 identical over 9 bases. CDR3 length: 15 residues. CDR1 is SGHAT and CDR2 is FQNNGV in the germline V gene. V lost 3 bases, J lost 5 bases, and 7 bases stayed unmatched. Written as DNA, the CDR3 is TGTGCCAGCAGCTTCAAGGGACAGGGAAGAACTGAAGCTTTCTTT. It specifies CASSFKGQGRTEAFF.

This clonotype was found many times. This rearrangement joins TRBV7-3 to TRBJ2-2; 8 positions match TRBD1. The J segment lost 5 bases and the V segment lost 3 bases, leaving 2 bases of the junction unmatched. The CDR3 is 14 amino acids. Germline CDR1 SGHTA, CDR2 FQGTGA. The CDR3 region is CASSFTGGTGELFF. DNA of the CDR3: TGTGCCAGCAGCTTTACAGGGGGGACCGGGGAGCTGTTTTTT. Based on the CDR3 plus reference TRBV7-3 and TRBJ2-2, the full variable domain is GAGVSQTPSNKVTEKGKYVELRCDPISGHTALYWYRQSLGQGPEFLIYFQGTGAADDSGLPNDRFFAVRPEGSVSTLKIQRTERGDSAVYLCASSFTGGTGELFFGEGSRLTVL.

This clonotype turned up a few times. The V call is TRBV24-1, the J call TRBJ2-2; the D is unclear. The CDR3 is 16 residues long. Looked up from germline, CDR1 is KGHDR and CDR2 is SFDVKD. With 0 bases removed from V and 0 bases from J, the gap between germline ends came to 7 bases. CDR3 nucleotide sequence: TGTGCCACCAGTGATTTGTCACTGTCGAACACCGGGGAGCTGTTTTTT. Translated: CATSDLSLSNTGELFF.

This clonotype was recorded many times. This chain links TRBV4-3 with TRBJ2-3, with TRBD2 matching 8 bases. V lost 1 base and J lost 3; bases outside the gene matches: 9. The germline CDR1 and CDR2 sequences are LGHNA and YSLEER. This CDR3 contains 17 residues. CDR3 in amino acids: CASSQAPSSGGTDTQYF. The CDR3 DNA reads TGCGCCAGCAGCCAAGCCCCGTCAAGCGGGGGAACAGATACGCAGTATTTT.

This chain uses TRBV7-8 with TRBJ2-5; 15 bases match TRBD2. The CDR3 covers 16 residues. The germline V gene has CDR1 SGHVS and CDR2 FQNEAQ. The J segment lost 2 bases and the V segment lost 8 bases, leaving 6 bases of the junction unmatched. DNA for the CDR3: TGTGCCAGCCGCCCGGGACTAGCGGGGGGTCAAGAGACCCAGTACTTC. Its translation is CASRPGLAGGQETQYF. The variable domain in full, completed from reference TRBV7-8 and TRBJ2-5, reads GAGVSQSPRYKVAKRGQDVALRCDPISGHVSLFWYQQALGQGPEFLTYFQNEAQLDKSGLPSDRFFAERPEGSVSTLKIQRTQQEDSAVYLCASRPGLAGGQETQYFGPGTRLLVL.

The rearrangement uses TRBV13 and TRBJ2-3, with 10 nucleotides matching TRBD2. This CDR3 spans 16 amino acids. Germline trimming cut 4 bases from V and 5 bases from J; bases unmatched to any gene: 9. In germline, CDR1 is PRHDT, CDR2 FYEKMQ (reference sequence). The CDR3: CASSSGVLAGVDTQYF. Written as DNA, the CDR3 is TGTGCCAGCAGCTCGGGAGTCCTAGCGGGGGTAGATACGCAGTATTTT.

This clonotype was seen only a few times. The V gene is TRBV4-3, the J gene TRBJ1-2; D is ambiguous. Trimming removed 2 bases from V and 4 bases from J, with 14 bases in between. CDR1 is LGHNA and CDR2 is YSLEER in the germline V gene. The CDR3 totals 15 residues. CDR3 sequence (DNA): TGCGCCAGCAGCCAAACAAGGTTCCAGTTCTATGGCTACACCTTC. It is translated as CASSQTRFQFYGYTF.

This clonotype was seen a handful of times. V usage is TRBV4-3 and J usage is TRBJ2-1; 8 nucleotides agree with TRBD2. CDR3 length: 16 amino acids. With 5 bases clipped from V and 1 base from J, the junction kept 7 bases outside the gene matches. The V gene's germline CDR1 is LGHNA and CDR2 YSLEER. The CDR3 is CASSSGSGESYNEQFF. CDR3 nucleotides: TGCGCCAGCAGCTCTGGTAGCGGGGAATCCTACAATGAGCAGTTCTTC.

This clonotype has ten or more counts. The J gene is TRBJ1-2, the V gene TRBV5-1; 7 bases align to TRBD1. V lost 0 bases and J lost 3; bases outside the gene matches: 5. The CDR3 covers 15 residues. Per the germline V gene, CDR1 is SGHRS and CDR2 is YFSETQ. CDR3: CASSLAAGGHYGYTF. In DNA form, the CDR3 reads TGCGCCAGCAGCTTGGCGGCAGGGGGGCACTATGGCTACACCTTC.

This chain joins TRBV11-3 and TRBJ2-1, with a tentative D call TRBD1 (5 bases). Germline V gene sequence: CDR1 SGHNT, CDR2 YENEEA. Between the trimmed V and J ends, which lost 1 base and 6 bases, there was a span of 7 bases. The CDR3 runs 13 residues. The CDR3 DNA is TGTGCCAGCAGCTTAGCCAGGGTCAATGAGCAGTTCTTC. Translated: CASSLARVNEQFF.

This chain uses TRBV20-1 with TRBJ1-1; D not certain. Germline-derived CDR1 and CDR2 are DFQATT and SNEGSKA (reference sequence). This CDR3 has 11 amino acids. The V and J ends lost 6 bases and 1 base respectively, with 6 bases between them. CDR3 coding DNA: TGCAGTGCCCTTAGGAACACTGAAGCTTTCTTT. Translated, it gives CSALRNTEAFF.

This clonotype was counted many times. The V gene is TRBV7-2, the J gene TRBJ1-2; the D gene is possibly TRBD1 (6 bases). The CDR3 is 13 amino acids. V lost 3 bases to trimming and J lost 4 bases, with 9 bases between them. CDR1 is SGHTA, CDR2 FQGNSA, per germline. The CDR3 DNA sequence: TGTGCCAGCAGCTTCTTACAGGGCTATGGCTACACCTTC. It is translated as CASSFLQGYGYTF. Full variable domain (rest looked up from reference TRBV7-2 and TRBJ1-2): GAGVSQSPSNKVTEKGKDVELRCDPISGHTALYWYRQSLGQGLEFLIYFQGNSAPDKSGLPSDRFSAERTGGSVSTLTIQRTQQEDSAVYLCASSFLQGYGYTFGSGTRLTVV.

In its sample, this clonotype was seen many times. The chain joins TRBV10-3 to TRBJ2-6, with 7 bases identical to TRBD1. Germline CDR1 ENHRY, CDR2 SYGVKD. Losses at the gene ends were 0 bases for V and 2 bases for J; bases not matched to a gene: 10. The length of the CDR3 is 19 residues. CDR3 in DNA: TGTGCCATCAGTGAGTCTGGAGCAGGGGGTCTAGCTGGGGCCAACGTCCTGACTTTC. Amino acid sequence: CAISESGAGGLAGANVLTF.

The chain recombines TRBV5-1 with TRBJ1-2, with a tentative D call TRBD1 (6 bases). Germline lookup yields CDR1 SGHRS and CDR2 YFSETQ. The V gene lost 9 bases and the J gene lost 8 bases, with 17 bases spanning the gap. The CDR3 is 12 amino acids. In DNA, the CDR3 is TGCGCCACTAAACAGGGTGAGGAGGGCTACACCTTC. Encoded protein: CATKQGEEGYTF.

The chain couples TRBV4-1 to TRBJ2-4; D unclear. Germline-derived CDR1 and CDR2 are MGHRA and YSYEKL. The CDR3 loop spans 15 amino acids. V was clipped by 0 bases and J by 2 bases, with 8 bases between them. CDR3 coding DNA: TGCGCCAGCAGCCAAGAACCATTAACCAAAAACATTCAGTACTTC. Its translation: CASSQEPLTKNIQYF.

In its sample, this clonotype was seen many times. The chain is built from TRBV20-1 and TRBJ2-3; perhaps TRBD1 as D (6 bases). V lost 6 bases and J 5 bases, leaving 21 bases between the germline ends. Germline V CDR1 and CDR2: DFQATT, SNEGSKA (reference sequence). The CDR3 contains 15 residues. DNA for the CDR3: TGCAGTGCCCGCCCCCCCAGGGGCGCCGTAGATACGCAGTATTTT. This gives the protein CSARPPRGAVDTQYF.

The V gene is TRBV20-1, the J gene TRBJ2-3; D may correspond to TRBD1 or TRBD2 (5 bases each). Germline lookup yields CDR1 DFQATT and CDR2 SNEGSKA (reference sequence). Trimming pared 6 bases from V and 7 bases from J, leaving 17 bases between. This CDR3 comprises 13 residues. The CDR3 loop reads CSAPVPGPNTQYF. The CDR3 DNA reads TGCAGTGCCCCCGTGCCGGGGCCCAATACGCAGTATTTT.

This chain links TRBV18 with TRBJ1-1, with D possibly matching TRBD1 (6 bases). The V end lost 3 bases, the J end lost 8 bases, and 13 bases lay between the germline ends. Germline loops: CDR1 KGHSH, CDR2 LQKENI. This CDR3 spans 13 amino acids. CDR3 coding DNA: TGTGCCAGCTCACCGGGGGCCAACTACGAAGCTTTCTTT. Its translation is CASSPGANYEAFF.

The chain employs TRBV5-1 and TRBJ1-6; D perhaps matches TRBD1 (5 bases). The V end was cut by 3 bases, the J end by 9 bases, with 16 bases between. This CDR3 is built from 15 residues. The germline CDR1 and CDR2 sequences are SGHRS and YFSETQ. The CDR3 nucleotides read TGCGCCAGCAGCTCCACCAGGGCCGGGATTTCACCCCTCCACTTT. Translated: CASSSTRAGISPLHF.

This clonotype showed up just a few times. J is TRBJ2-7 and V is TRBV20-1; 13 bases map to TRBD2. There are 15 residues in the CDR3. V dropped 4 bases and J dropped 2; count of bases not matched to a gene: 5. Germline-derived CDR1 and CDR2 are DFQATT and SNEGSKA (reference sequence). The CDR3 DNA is TGCAGTGCTATGGGACTAGCGGGGCTAACCTACGAGCAGTACTTC. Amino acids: CSAMGLAGLTYEQYF.

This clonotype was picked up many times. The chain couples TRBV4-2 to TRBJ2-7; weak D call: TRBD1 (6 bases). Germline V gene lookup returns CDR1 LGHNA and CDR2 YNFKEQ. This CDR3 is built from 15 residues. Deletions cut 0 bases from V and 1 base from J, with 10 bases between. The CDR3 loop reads CASSQEIRGSYEQYF. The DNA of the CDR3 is TGTGCCAGCAGCCAAGAAATCAGGGGTTCCTACGAGCAGTACTTC.

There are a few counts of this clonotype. CDR3 loop: CASSHSGQLYGYTF. Written as DNA, the CDR3 is TGCGCCAGCAGCCATTCGGGACAGCTCTATGGCTACACCTTC. The chain combines TRBV4-3 with TRBJ1-2; the match to TRBD1 covers 7 bases. CDR3 length equals 14 residues. CDR1 LGHNA and CDR2 YSLEER come from the germline V gene. Trimming took 3 bases from V and 4 from J; bases not matched to a gene: 5.

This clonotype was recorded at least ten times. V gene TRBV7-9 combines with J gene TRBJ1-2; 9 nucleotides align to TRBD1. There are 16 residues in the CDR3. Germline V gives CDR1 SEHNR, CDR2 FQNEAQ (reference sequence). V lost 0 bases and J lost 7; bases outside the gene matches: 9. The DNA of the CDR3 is TGTGCCAGCAGCTTAGCGGGAGGACAGGGGTCCATTGGCTACACCTTC. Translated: CASSLAGGQGSIGYTF.

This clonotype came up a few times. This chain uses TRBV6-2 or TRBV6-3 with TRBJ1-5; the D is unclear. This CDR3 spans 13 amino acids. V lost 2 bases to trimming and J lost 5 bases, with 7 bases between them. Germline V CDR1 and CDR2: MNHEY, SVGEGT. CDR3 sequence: CASSYGVDQPQHF. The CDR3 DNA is TGTGCCAGCAGTTACGGGGTGGATCAGCCCCAGCATTTT.

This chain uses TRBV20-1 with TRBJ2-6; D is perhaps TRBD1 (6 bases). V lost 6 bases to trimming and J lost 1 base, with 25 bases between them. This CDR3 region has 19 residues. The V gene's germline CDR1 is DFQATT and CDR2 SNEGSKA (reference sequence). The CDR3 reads CSATYRVGSRKSGANVLTF. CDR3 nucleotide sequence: TGCAGTGCGACCTACAGGGTAGGTTCCCGAAAATCTGGGGCCAACGTCCTGACTTTC.

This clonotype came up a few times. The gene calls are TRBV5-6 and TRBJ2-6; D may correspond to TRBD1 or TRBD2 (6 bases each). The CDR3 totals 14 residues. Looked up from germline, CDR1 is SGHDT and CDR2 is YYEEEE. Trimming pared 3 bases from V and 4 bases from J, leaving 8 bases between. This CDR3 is CASSWGAGANVLTF. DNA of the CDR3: TGTGCCAGCAGCTGGGGGGCCGGGGCCAACGTCCTGACTTTC.